This TCR beta chain emerged from a study of blood T cell repertoires in COVID-19 (dated by TCRdb to the early 2020s). About the full investigation: Samples covering the acute and convalescent phases of COVID-19 were provided by collaborators in the United States, Italy and Spain. The sample metadata nearly always contained a de-identified subject ID, COVID-19 status, age in years and sex. Samples came from the ongoing ImmuneRACE study (first 160 participants) plus 1,254 subjects from 6 global collaborators. The repertoires were made available in a free public database intended to serve as a resource for research on the immune response to SARS-CoV-2. Where HLA class I and class II types were available, the types were taken from metadata supplied by the sample provider, not from assay-based typing. The material from the prospective study consisted of cDNA or gDNA derived from T cells, B-cell-depleted T cells, or PBMCs. The dataset comprised deeply sampled blood TCRbeta repertoires from subjects exposed to, actively infected with, or recovered from COVID-19. Summary of the overall study and its limitations: The quantity of clinical and demographic metadata differed by source and by participant and was supplied without curation.

Turning to this clone: This receptor's antigen is unknown. No qualities accompany the bases; no much larger clone lies one base away.

One collaborating source in Seattle enrolled patients while the patients were actively infected and followed the patients over time throughout the course of disease. The collaborating institutions used their own protocols to collect whole blood in K2EDTA tubes. For TCRbeta analysis, collaborators shipped samples as frozen whole blood, isolated PBMCs, or DNA extracted from either of those sample types. V is clipped by 2 bases and J by 4 bases, and the sequence between their germline boundaries is 14 bases long. From a lookup of the germline V gene (reference sequence), CDR1 and CDR2 are MNHEY and SMNVEV. CDR3 length: 15 amino acids, cysteine to phenylalanine. This entry keeps only the CDR3 DNA: 45 bases, framed from base 1. TCRbeta CDR3 regions were amplified from genomic DNA by means of the immunoSEQ Assay, a bias-controlled multiplex PCR. On the study's bioinformatics: The number of nucleated cells in each sample was estimated by amplification of reference gene primers within the assay. To quantify the absolute abundance of each unique TCRbeta CDR3 rearrangement, sequence reads were collapsed and filtered. For each sample, productive Simpson clonality was calculated as the square root of Simpson's diversity index across productive rearrangements. TCRdb holds this immuneACCESS table with in-frame rearrangements only. Some clones are missing; in checked studies, unresolved V genes explain under half, and the rest has no known cause. For V, J and clone size, that table is used; D and trimming come from the DNA. This sample gives about 240,000 clones in total; roughly 81% of them show up just once. Roughly 8% of the sample goes to the ten largest clones.

The specimen was peripheral blood. Rearrangement joined TRBV27 to TRBJ1-2, and TRBD1 may be the D gene, going by 6 matching bases. The TCR was taken from a woman of 80 years or more with COVID-19, enrolled during active disease. The CDR3 protein sequence reads: CASSLNGGGRYGYTF. The base sequence is TGTGCCAGCAGTTTAAATGGGGGCGGACGCTATGGCTACACCTTC.